These 10 T cell receptor beta chains originate from one sample sequenced in a study of blood T cell repertoires in COVID-19. Assay used: immunoSEQ multiplex PCR; TCRdb lists only in-frame clones, some missing. Of about 95,000 clones in the sample, under 90% were seen once. Sequencing input: peripheral blood. These receptors all stem from a man aged 55 to 69 with COVID-19, enrolled during active disease.

The chain couples TRBV10-1 to TRBJ2-1; TRBD1 matches 9 bases. J gave up 12 bases and V 3 bases, and 6 bases lay outside the gene matches. CDR1 and CDR2 from the germline V gene are WNHNN and SYGVQD (reference sequence). This CDR3 is built from 13 residues. This chain's CDR3 is CASSDRPGQGQFF. The CDR3 nucleotides are TGCGCCAGCAGTGACCGCCCGGGACAGGGGCAGTTCTTC.

The chain is built from TRBV9 and TRBJ1-1; a possible D gene is TRBD1 (5 bases). Germline V gene data show CDR1 as SGDLS and CDR2 as YYNGEE. Trimming removed 4 bases from V and 8 bases from J, with 18 bases in between. CDR3 length: 14 amino acids. The CDR3 region is CASSPSRARPEAFF. DNA for the CDR3: TGTGCCAGCAGCCCAAGCAGGGCGCGGCCCGAAGCTTTCTTT.

This clone was found once. The chain joins TRBV5-1 to TRBJ2-7; D perhaps matches TRBD1 (5 bases). The V end lost 4 bases, the J end lost 7 bases, and 15 bases lay between the germline ends. The CDR3 runs 13 residues. The germline V gene has CDR1 SGHRS and CDR2 YFSETQ. The CDR3 reads CASSIGQASEQYF. CDR3 DNA: TGCGCCAGCAGCATTGGACAAGCCTCAGAGCAGTACTTC.

The chain is built from TRBV7-9 and TRBJ1-4, with 9 positions matching TRBD1. CDR1 is SEHNR, CDR2 FQNEAQ, per germline (reference sequence). The CDR3 contains 13 residues. V lost 5 bases and J lost 12; bases outside the gene matches: 7. The CDR3 sequence: CASSRTGEEELFF. Here the CDR3 DNA reads TGTGCCAGCAGCCGGACAGGGGAAGAAGAACTGTTTTTT.

The rearrangement joins TRBV10-1 to TRBJ2-3; 11 nucleotides line up with TRBD2. The J segment lost 3 bases and the V segment lost 1 base, leaving 3 bases of the junction unmatched. The CDR3 extends over 16 amino acids. Per the germline V gene, CDR1 is WNHNN and CDR2 is SYGVQD (reference sequence). CDR3 loop: CASSEWRLAGTDTQYF. The CDR3 DNA sequence: TGCGCCAGCAGTGAGTGGAGACTAGCGGGAACAGATACGCAGTATTTT.

The V gene is TRBV6-5, the J gene TRBJ1-5; D is ambiguous. The CDR3 runs 16 residues. Between the trimmed V and J ends, which lost 4 bases and 5 bases, there was a span of 18 bases. CDR1 is MNHEY and CDR2 is SVGAGI in the germline V gene. CDR3 nucleotides: TGTGCCAGCAGTTCGCGAGGACCGAGAGGGTATCAGCCCCAGCATTTT. It codes for CASSSRGPRGYQPQHF.

The chain recombines TRBV30 with TRBJ2-3, with TRBD1 as a possible D gene (6 bases). The germline V and J ends were trimmed by 0 bases and 4 bases, with 11 bases remaining between them. The CDR3 covers 14 residues. Germline V gene sequence: CDR1 GTSNPN, CDR2 SVGIG (reference sequence). The CDR3 DNA reads as TGTGCCTGGAGTGTGTCAGGGGTGGCAGATACGCAGTATTTT. Translating it yields CAWSVSGVADTQYF.

The chain joins TRBV19 to TRBJ1-6; D call uncertain. The CDR3 loop spans 14 amino acids. The V gene lost 1 base and the J gene lost 7 bases, with 8 bases spanning the gap. Germline assignment: CDR1 LNHDA and CDR2 SQIVND (reference sequence). CDR3 amino acids: CASSIVRWNSPLHF. CDR3 in DNA: TGTGCCAGTAGTATAGTCAGGTGGAATTCACCCCTCCACTTT.

The V gene is TRBV7-2, the J gene TRBJ2-1; 14 nucleotides match TRBD2. V was pared by 1 base and J by 9 bases, with 5 bases of the junction left unmatched. CDR3 size: 16 residues. In germline, CDR1 is SGHTA, CDR2 FQGNSA. The CDR3 bases are TGTGCCAGCAGCTTAGGGACTAGCGGGAGGTCAGGTGAGCAGTTCTTC. Translation: CASSLGTSGRSGEQFF. Based on the CDR3 plus reference TRBV7-2 and TRBJ2-1, the full variable domain is GAGVSQSPSNKVTEKGKDVELRCDPISGHTALYWYRQSLGQGLEFLIYFQGNSAPDKSGLPSDRFSAERTGGSVSTLTIQRTQQEDSAVYLCASSLGTSGRSGEQFFGPGTRLTVL.

The chain joins TRBV25-1 to TRBJ1-5, with D tentatively TRBD1 (6 bases). Germline loops: CDR1 MGHDK, CDR2 SYGVNS. Between the trimmed V and J ends, which lost 4 bases and 0 bases, there was a span of 13 bases. This CDR3 region has 16 residues. The CDR3 sequence: CASSAGTSVSNQPQHF. CDR3 nucleotide sequence: TGTGCCAGCAGTGCCGGGACATCTGTTAGCAATCAGCCCCAGCATTTT.